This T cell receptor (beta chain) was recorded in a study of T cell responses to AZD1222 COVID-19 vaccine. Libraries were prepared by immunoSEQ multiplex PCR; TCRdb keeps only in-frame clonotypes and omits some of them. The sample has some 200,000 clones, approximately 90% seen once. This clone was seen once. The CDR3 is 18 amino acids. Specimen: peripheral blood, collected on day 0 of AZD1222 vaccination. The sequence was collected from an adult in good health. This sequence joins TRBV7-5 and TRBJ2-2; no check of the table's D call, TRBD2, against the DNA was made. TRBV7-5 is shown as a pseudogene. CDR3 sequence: CVRSLARGDTVAPGELFF. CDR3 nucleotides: TGTGTCAGAAGCTTAGCGCGGGGAGACACGGTGGCGCCCGGGGAGCTGTTTTTT.